The sequence of this TCR beta chain was determined in a study of cytomegalovirus exposure and HLA in healthy donors. Concerning this clone itself: Its antigen remains unknown.

The study, taken as a whole, reports: In vitro, a few CMV-associated chains proved specific for CMV antigens. Most TCR sequences proved rare, with some public TCRs found in many donors.

Assay used: immunoSEQ multiplex PCR; TCRdb lists only in-frame clones, some missing. The table shows around 66,000 clones, with approximately 96% occurring only once. The study drew the donors from its 120-subject validation cohort, separate from the approximately 670-subject first cohort. What was sequenced was PBMCs. The receptor was isolated from a woman aged 18-29 years in good health and CMV-seropositive.

Here the CDR3 reads CASSLAGEGQPQHF. The CDR3 DNA follows: TGTGCCAGCAGCTTGGCAGGGGAGGGTCAGCCCCAGCATTTT. The chain combines TRBV5-4 with TRBJ1-5; TRBD1 is a possible D gene (6 bases). The germline V gene has CDR1 SGHNT and CDR2 YYREEE (reference sequence). With 0 bases removed from V and 6 bases from J, the gap between germline ends came to 10 bases. This CDR3 has 14 residues.